The present T cell receptor beta chain was sequenced within a study of blood T cell repertoires in COVID-19. Study details: The United States, Italy and Spain were the sources of the acute and convalescent COVID-19 samples. The cDNA or gDNA used as material had been derived from T cells, B-cell-depleted T cells, or PBMCs.

Seattle cases were enrolled at active infection and followed longitudinally. This CDR3 comprises 15 residues. From germline, CDR1 is SSHAT and CDR2 FNYEAQ (reference sequence). V shed 2 bases, J shed 4 bases, and the junction held 5 bases outside the gene matches. As processed by the authors: Reference gene primers were amplified, and this amplification served to estimate nucleated cell counts. Only in-frame clones appear in the TCRdb table, and some are missing; sequencing was by immunoSEQ multiplex PCR. V and J calls and clone size follow that table, whereas D and trimming were derived from the DNA. Counted here are approximately 90,000 clones, approximately 88% occurring once; the ten biggest clones make up more than 5%.

Sequencing was performed on peripheral blood. The sequence came from a man in his sixties with COVID-19, enrolled during active disease. The V gene is TRBV7-7, the J gene TRBJ2-5, with TRBD2 identical over 9 bases. CDR3 nucleotides: TGTGCCAGCAGCTTATTAGCGGGAGTGTCAGAGACCCAGTACTTC. It specifies CASSLLAGVSETQYF.